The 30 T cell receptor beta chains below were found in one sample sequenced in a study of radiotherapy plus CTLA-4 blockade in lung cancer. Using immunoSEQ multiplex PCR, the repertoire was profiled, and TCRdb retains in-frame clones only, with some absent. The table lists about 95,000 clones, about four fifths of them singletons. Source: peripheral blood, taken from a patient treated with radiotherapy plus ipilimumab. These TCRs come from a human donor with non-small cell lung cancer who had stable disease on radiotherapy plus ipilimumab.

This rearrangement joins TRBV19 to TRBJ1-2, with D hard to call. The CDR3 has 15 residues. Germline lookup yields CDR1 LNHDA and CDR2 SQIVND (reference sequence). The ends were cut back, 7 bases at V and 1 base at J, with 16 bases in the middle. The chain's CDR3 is CASTLNFLDNYGYTF. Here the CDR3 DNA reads TGTGCCAGTACCCTGAATTTCTTGGATAACTATGGCTACACCTTC.

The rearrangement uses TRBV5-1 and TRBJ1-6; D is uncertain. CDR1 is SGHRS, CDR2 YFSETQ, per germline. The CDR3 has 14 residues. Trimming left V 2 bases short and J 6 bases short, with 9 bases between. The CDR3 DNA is TGCGCCAGCAGCTTAACTACAGTTAATTCACCCCTCCACTTT. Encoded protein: CASSLTTVNSPLHF.

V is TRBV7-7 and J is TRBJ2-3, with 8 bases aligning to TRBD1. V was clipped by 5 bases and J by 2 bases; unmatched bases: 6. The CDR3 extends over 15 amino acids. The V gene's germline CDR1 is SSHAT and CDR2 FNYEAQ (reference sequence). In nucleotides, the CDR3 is TGTGCCAGCAGCCCGGACAGGGAGGACACAGATACGCAGTATTTT. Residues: CASSPDREDTDTQYF.

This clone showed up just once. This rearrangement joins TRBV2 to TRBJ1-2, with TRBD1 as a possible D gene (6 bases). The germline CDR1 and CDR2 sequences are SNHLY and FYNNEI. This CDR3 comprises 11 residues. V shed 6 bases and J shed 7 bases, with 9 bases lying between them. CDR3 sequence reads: CASRGTFGYTF. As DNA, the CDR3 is TGTGCCAGCAGGGGGACATTTGGCTACACCTTC.

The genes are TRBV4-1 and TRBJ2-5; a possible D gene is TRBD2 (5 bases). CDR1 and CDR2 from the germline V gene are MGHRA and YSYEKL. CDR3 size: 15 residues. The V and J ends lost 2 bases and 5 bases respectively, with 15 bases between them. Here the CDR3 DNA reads TGCGCCAGCAGCCAAACTAGGGAGCGGCTTGAGACCCAGTACTTC. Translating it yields CASSQTRERLETQYF.

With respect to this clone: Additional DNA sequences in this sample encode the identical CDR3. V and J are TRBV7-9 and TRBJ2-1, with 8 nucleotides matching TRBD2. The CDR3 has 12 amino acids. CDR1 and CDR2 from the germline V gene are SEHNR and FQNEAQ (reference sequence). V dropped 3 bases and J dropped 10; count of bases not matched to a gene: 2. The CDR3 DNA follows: TGTGCCAGCAGCTTTAGCGGGATCGAGCAGTTCTTC. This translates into CASSFSGIEQFF.

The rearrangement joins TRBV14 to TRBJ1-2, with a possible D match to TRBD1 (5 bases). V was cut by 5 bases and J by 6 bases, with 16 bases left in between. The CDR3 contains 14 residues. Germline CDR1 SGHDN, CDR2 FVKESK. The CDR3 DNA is TGTGCCAGCAGCACGCGAGGCAGGGTTGATGGCTACACCTTC. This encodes CASSTRGRVDGYTF. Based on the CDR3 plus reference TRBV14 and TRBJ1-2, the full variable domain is EAGVTQFPSHSVIEKGQTVTLRCDPISGHDNLYWYRRVMGKEIKFLLHFVKESKQDESGMPNNRFLAERTGGTYSTLKVQPAELEDSGVYFCASSTRGRVDGYTFGSGTRLTVV.

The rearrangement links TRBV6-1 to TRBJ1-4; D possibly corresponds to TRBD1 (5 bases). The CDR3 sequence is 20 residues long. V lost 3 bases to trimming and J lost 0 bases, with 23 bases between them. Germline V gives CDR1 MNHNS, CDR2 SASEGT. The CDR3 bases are TGTGCCAGCAGTGAGGGGCGGGGGAAAAGGCTTGGGGCAACTAATGAAAAACTGTTTTTT. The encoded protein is CASSEGRGKRLGATNEKLFF.

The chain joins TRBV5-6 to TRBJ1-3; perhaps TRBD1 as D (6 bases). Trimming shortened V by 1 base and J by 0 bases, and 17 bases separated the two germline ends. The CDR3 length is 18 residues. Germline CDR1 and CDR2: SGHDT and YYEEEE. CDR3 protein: CASSLWGATVSSGNTIYF. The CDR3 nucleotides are TGTGCCAGCAGCTTGTGGGGGGCGACAGTCAGCTCTGGAAACACCATATATTTT. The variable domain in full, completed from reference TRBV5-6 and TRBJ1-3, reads DAGVTQSPTHLIKTRGQQVTLRCSPKSGHDTVSWYQQALGQGPQFIFQYYEEEERQRGNFPDRFSGHQFPNYSSELNVNALLLGDSALYLCASSLWGATVSSGNTIYFGEGSWLTVV.

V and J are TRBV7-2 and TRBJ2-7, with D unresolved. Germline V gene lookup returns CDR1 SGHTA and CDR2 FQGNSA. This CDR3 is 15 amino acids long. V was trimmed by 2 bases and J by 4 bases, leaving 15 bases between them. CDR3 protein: CASSLTPNSRYEQYF. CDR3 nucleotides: TGTGCCAGCAGCTTAACACCGAACTCCAGATACGAGCAGTACTTC.

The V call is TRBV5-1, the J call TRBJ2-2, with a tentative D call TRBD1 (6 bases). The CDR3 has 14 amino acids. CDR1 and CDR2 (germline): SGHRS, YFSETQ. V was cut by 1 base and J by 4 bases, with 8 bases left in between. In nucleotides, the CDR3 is TGCGCCAGCAGCTTGAACAGGGTCACCGGGGAGCTGTTTTTT. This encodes CASSLNRVTGELFF.

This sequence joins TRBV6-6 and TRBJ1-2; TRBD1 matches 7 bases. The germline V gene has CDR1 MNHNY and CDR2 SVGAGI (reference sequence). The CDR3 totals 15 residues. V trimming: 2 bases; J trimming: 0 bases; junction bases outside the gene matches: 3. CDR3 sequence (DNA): TGTGCCAGCAGTTACGGACAGGCTACTAACTATGGCTACACCTTC. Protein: CASSYGQATNYGYTF.

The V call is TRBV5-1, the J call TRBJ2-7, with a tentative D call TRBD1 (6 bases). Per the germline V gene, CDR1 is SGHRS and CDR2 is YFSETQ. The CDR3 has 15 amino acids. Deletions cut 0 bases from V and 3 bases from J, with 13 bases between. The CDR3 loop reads CASSLAGQGIYEQYF. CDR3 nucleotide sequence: TGCGCCAGCAGCTTGGCCGGTCAGGGGATCTACGAGCAGTACTTC.

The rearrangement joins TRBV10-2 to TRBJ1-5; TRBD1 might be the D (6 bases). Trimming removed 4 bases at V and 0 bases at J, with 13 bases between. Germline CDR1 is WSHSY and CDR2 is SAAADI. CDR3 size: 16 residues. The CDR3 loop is CASSGSGQASNQPQHF. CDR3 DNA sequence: TGCGCCAGCAGTGGATCGGGACAAGCTAGCAATCAGCCCCAGCATTTT.

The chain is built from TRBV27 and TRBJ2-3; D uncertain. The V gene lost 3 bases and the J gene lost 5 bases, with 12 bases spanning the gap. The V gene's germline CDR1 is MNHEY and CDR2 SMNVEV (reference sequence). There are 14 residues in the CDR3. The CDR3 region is CASSLFAAEDTQYF. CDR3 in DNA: TGTGCCAGCAGTTTGTTTGCGGCTGAAGATACGCAGTATTTT.

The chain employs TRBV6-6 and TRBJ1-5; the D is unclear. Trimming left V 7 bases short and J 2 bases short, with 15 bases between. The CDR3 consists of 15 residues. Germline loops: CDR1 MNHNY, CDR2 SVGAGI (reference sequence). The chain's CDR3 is CASTPFHRGNQPQHF. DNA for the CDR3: TGTGCCAGCACCCCCTTCCATAGGGGCAATCAGCCCCAGCATTTT.

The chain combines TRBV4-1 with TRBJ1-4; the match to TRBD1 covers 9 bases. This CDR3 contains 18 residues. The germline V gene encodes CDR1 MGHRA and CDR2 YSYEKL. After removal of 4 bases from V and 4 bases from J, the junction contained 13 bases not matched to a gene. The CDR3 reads CASSLQVVDRGRNEKLFF. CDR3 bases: TGCGCCAGCAGCCTTCAAGTTGTGGACAGGGGTCGTAATGAAAAACTGTTTTTT.

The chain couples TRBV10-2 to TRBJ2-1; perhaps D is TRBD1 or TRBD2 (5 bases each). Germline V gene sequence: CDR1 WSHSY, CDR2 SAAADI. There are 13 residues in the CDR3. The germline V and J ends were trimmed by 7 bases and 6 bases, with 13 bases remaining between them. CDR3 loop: CASKRDVSNEQFF. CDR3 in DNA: TGCGCCAGCAAAAGGGACGTCTCCAATGAGCAGTTCTTC.

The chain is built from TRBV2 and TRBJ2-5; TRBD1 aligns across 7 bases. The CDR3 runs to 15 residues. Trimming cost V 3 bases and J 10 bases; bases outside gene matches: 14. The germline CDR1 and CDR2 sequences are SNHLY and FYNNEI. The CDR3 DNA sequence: TGTGCCAGCAGTGAGAGTAGGGGGCAGGAAGGTTACCAGTACTTC. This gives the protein CASSESRGQEGYQYF.

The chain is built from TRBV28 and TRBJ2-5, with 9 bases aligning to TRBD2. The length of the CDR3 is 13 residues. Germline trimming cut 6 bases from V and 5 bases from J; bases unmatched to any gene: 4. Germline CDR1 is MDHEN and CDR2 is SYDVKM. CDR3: CASRRGGLETQYF. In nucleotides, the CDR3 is TGTGCCAGCAGGCGGGGGGGCCTGGAGACCCAGTACTTC.

The CDR3 protein is CASSKEGQGPRESTDTQYF. CDR3 DNA sequence: TGTGCCAGCAGCAAAGAGGGACAGGGGCCCCGAGAGTCCACAGATACGCAGTATTTT. J is TRBJ2-3 and V is TRBV21-1; the table's D call, TRBD1, has no DNA check behind it. TRBV21-1 is classified as a pseudogene. The CDR3 consists of 19 residues.

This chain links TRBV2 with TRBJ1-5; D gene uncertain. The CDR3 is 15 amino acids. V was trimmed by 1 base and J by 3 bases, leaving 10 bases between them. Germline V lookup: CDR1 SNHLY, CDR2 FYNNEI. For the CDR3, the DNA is TGTGCCAGCAGTGAAGGTTTGGGGATCAATCAGCCCCAGCATTTT. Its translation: CASSEGLGINQPQHF.

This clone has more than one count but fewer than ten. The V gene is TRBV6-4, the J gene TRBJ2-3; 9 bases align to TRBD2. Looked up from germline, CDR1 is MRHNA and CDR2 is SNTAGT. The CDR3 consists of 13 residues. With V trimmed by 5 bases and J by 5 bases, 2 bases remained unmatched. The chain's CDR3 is CASSPSGEDTQYF. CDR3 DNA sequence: TGTGCCAGCAGTCCTAGCGGGGAAGATACGCAGTATTTT.

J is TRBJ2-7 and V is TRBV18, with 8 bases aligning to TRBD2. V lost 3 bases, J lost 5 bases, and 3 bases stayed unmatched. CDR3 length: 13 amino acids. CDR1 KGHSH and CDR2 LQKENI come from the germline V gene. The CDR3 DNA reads TGTGCCAGCTCACCTCTACTAGCGGACGAGCAGTACTTC. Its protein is CASSPLLADEQYF.

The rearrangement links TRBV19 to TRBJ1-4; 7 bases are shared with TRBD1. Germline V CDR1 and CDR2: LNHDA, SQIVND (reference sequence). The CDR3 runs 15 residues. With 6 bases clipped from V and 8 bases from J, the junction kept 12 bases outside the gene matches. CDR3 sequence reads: CASSTIRGAGEKLFF. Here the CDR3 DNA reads TGTGCCAGTAGCACTATCAGGGGGGCAGGCGAAAAACTGTTTTTT.

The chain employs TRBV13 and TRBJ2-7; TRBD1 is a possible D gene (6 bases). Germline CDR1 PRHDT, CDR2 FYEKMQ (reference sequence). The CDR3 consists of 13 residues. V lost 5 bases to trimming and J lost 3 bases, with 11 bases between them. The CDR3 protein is CASSPTGSYEQYF. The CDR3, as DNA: TGTGCCAGCAGCCCGACAGGAAGCTACGAGCAGTACTTC.

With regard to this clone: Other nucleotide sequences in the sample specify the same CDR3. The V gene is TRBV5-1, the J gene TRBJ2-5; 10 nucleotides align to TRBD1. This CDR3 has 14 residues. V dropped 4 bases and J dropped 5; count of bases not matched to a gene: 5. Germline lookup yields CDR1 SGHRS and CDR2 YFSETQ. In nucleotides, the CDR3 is TGCGCCAGCAGCCCCGGACAGGGGGGGGAGACCCAGTACTTC. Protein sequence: CASSPGQGGETQYF.

CDR3 nucleotide sequence: TGTGCCAGCAGCCCCGGACAGGGGGCCTATAATTCACCCCTCCACTTT. Translating gives CASSPGQGAYNSPLHF. This rearrangement joins TRBV7-9 to TRBJ1-6, with TRBD1 identical over 10 bases. This CDR3 is 16 amino acids long. The junction had 3 bases not matched to a gene; V was cut back by 5 bases and J by 2 bases. Germline V gene lookup returns CDR1 SEHNR and CDR2 FQNEAQ (reference sequence).

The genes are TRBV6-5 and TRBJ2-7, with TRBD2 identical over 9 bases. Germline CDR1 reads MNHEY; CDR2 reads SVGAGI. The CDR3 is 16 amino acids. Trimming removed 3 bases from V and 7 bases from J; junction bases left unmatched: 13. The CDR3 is CASSYASGALAGEQYF. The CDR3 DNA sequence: TGTGCCAGCAGTTATGCTAGCGGGGCGCTAGCGGGGGAGCAGTACTTC.

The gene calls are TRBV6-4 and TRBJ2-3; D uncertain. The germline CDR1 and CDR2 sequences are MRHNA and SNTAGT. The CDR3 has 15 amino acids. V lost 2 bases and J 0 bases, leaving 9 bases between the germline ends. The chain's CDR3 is CASSDNPSSTDTQYF. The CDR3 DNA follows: TGTGCCAGCAGTGACAACCCCTCTAGCACAGATACGCAGTATTTT.